These 10 T cell receptor beta chains came from one sample sequenced in a study of cytomegalovirus exposure and HLA in healthy donors. Amplification used 60 Vbeta primers and 13 Jbeta primers. Assay used: immunoSEQ multiplex PCR; TCRdb lists only in-frame clones, some missing. The sample lists some 110,000 clones, more than 75% occurring once. Sequencing input: PBMCs. The receptors derive from a woman aged 40 to 50 in good health and CMV-seronegative.

The rearrangement joins TRBV29-1 to TRBJ2-5; 8 nucleotides agree with TRBD1. The CDR3 is 15 amino acids. Losses at the gene ends were 8 bases for V and 1 base for J; bases not matched to a gene: 12. Per the germline V gene, CDR1 is SQVTM and CDR2 is ANQGSEA. The CDR3 region has the DNA TGCAGCACCTTTGGGGGACAGGAGATCCAAGAGACCCAGTACTTC. Translating gives CSTFGGQEIQETQYF.

The genes are TRBV6-5 and TRBJ2-3; D is uncertain. CDR3 length: 13 residues. With 5 bases removed from V and 4 bases from J, the gap between germline ends came to 10 bases. CDR1 is MNHEY, CDR2 SVGAGI, per germline. Here the CDR3 reads CASSPTPSDTQYF. CDR3 DNA sequence: TGTGCCAGCAGTCCGACTCCCTCAGATACGCAGTATTTT.

The chain has TRBV10-3 and TRBJ2-7; 7 bases are a match to TRBD2. CDR1 is ENHRY, CDR2 SYGVKD, per germline. This CDR3 comprises 13 residues. V was pared by 4 bases and J by 0 bases, with 0 bases of the junction left unmatched. The CDR3 region is CAISAGGSYEQYF. In nucleotides, the CDR3 is TGTGCCATCAGTGCGGGAGGCTCCTACGAGCAGTACTTC.

This clone was observed a few times. The gene calls are TRBV27 and TRBJ1-1, with unresolved D. The CDR3 runs to 15 residues. The germline V and J ends were trimmed by 8 bases and 3 bases, with 19 bases remaining between them. The germline gives CDR1 MNHEY, CDR2 SMNVEV (reference sequence). For the CDR3, the DNA is TGTGCCAGCCACATAGGAGGGCCCTGGGACACTGAAGCTTTCTTT. This gives the protein CASHIGGPWDTEAFF.

This rearrangement joins TRBV27 to TRBJ1-1, with D possibly TRBD1 on 5 matching bases. This CDR3 is built from 13 residues. CDR1 is MNHEY and CDR2 is SMNVEV in the germline V gene (reference sequence). Trimming removed 6 bases from V and 1 base from J, with 9 bases in between. The CDR3 region has the DNA TGTGCCAGCAGCTGGGGGGAGAACACTGAAGCTTTCTTT. This sequence encodes CASSWGENTEAFF.

In this sample, this clone turned up a few times. The chain carries TRBV5-5 and TRBJ2-1; no firm D call. The V and J ends lost 2 bases and 0 bases respectively, with 9 bases between them. The CDR3 length is 15 residues. The V gene's germline CDR1 is SGHKS and CDR2 YYEKEE (reference sequence). The CDR3 loop reads CASSFAPSSYNEQFF. DNA for the CDR3: TGTGCCAGCAGCTTCGCCCCTAGCTCCTACAATGAGCAGTTCTTC. Full variable domain (remainder filled in from reference TRBV5-5 and TRBJ2-1): DAGVTQSPTHLIKTRGQQVTLRCSPISGHKSVSWYQQVLGQGPQFIFQYYEKEERGRGNFPDRFSARQFPNYSSELNVNALLLGDSALYLCASSFAPSSYNEQFFGPGTRLTVL.

V is TRBV2 and J is TRBJ2-3; TRBD2 might be the D (6 bases). Trimming cost V 2 bases and J 0 bases, with 9 bases left between them. The CDR3 loop spans 15 amino acids. The germline gives CDR1 SNHLY, CDR2 FYNNEI. The CDR3 DNA reads TGTGCCAGCAGTGAACTGGCGGGGAGCACAGATACGCAGTATTTT. This sequence encodes CASSELAGSTDTQYF.

V is TRBV6-1 and J is TRBJ1-5; unclear D gene. Germline values: CDR1 MNHNS, CDR2 SASEGT. This CDR3 comprises 15 residues. V was shortened by 3 bases and J by 7 bases, with 16 bases between the two germline ends. The CDR3 nucleotides are TGTGCCAGCAGTGATGTCCGGTCCGGGAGGCAGCCCCAGCATTTT. This translates into CASSDVRSGRQPQHF.

V usage is TRBV4-2 and J usage is TRBJ2-3; the match to TRBD2 covers 7 bases. V shed 0 bases, J shed 2 bases, and the junction held 5 bases outside the gene matches. Germline assignment: CDR1 LGHNA and CDR2 YNFKEQ. The CDR3 extends over 16 amino acids. DNA for the CDR3: TGTGCCAGCAGCCAAGACTGGCGGGGGTACACAGATACGCAGTATTTT. As protein: CASSQDWRGYTDTQYF.

J is TRBJ2-7 and V is TRBV9, with 7 bases that match TRBD1. V was pared by 3 bases and J by 0 bases, with 3 bases of the junction left unmatched. The CDR3 contains 14 residues. In germline, CDR1 is SGDLS, CDR2 YYNGEE. CDR3 DNA: TGTGCCAGCAGCGCCGGACAGGTCTCCTACGAGCAGTACTTC. As protein: CASSAGQVSYEQYF.